This is a list of T cell receptor beta chains from one sample in a study of OX40 agonist ivuxolimab in advanced cancers. Profiled with immunoSEQ multiplex PCR; TCRdb holds only in-frame clones, not every one. The sample lists fewer than 50,000 clones; over 60% were seen once. Sequenced here: CD4+ or CD8+ T cells sorted from blood, sampled in a trial of the OX40 agonist ivuxolimab. These receptors originate from an adult with an advanced solid tumor such as melanoma, head and neck, liver or kidney cancer. Each CDR3 is given with its conserved first and last residue. The D gene is left open where the match is weak. A clone size is listed for some rows: how often the clone was seen (once, few, many), or a class if it is expanded.

j_gene: TRBJ2-5; abundance: NA; d_gene: TRBD2; v_gene: TRBV5-1; CDR3aa: CASSFPSGRAAGQETQYF; CDR3nt: TGCGCCAGCAGCTTTCCTAGCGGGAGGGCCGCGGGCCAAGAGACCCAGTACTTC
j_gene: TRBJ2-5; abundance: NA; d_gene: NA; v_gene: TRBV19; CDR3aa: CASSRGAEETQYF; CDR3nt: TGTGCCAGTAGTAGGGGGGCGGAAGAGACCCAGTACTTC
j_gene: TRBJ2-5; abundance: once; d_gene: TRBD1; v_gene: TRBV6-6; CDR3aa: CASTWGQGQETQYF; CDR3nt: TGTGCCAGCACCTGGGGACAGGGCCAAGAGACCCAGTACTTC
j_gene: TRBJ2-7; abundance: once; d_gene: NA; v_gene: TRBV7-8; CDR3aa: CASSLQGPDYEQYF; CDR3nt: TGTGCCAGCAGCTTACAGGGACCAGACTACGAGCAGTACTTC
j_gene: TRBJ2-1; abundance: few; d_gene: NA; v_gene: TRBV18; CDR3aa: CASSQWGLDEQFF; CDR3nt: TGTGCCAGCTCACAATGGGGCCTAGATGAGCAGTTCTTC
j_gene: TRBJ1-2; abundance: NA; d_gene: TRBD1; v_gene: TRBV28; CDR3aa: CASRPPKARGPGDGYTF; CDR3nt: TGTGCCAGCAGGCCACCCAAAGCCAGGGGGCCCGGTGATGGCTACACCTTC
j_gene: TRBJ1-5; abundance: NA; d_gene: NA; v_gene: TRBV6-5; CDR3aa: CASRRDNWQPQHF; CDR3nt: TGTGCCAGCAGACGAGACAATTGGCAGCCCCAGCATTTT
j_gene: TRBJ2-7; abundance: NA; d_gene: NA; v_gene: TRBV6-6; CDR3aa: CASSPRGRGQEQYF; CDR3nt: TGTGCCAGCAGCCCAAGGGGGAGGGGGCAAGAGCAGTACTTC
j_gene: TRBJ2-4; abundance: NA; d_gene: NA; v_gene: TRBV27; CDR3aa: CASSMSGVAKNIQYF; CDR3nt: TGTGCCAGCAGTATGTCAGGGGTGGCGAAAAACATTCAGTACTTC
j_gene: TRBJ1-4; abundance: NA; d_gene: NA; v_gene: TRBV28; CDR3aa: CASSGHGKNEKLFF; CDR3nt: TGTGCCAGCAGTGGACATGGGAAGAATGAAAAACTGTTTTTT
j_gene: TRBJ2-3; abundance: NA; d_gene: NA; v_gene: TRBV19; CDR3aa: CASSMSLDEVDTQYF; CDR3nt: TGTGCCAGTAGTATGAGCCTAGATGAAGTCGATACGCAGTATTTT
j_gene: TRBJ2-5; abundance: NA; d_gene: TRBD1; v_gene: TRBV11-2; CDR3aa: CASSETGSETQYF; CDR3nt: TGTGCCAGCAGCGAGACAGGGTCAGAGACCCAGTACTTC
j_gene: TRBJ2-1; abundance: NA; d_gene: NA; v_gene: TRBV5-6; CDR3aa: CASSLMLSNEQFF; CDR3nt: TGTGCCAGCAGCTTGATGCTCAGCAATGAGCAGTTCTTC
j_gene: TRBJ2-3; abundance: NA; d_gene: NA; v_gene: TRBV28; CDR3aa: CASSPRLGADTQYF; CDR3nt: TGTGCCAGCAGTCCTCGACTAGGGGCAGATACGCAGTATTTT
j_gene: TRBJ1-5; abundance: NA; d_gene: NA; v_gene: TRBV7-2; CDR3aa: CASTQGRGYSNQPQHF; CDR3nt: TGTGCCAGCACACAGGGTCGAGGGTATAGCAATCAGCCCCAGCATTTT
j_gene: TRBJ2-5; abundance: few; d_gene: TRBD1; v_gene: TRBV4-1; CDR3aa: CASSQDDRGQETQYF; CDR3nt: TGCGCCAGCAGCCAAGATGACAGGGGCCAAGAGACCCAGTACTTC
j_gene: TRBJ2-3; abundance: NA; d_gene: TRBD1; v_gene: TRBV11-2; CDR3aa: CASSLDRGTDTQYF; CDR3nt: TGTGCCAGCAGCTTGGACAGGGGTACAGATACGCAGTATTTT
j_gene: TRBJ2-7; abundance: NA; d_gene: NA; v_gene: TRBV6-5; CDR3aa: CASSYSAVPVTYEQYF; CDR3nt: TGTGCCAGCAGTTACTCGGCTGTGCCAGTCACTTACGAGCAGTACTTC
j_gene: TRBJ2-3; abundance: NA; d_gene: NA; v_gene: TRBV9; CDR3aa: CASSVGGVDTQYF; CDR3nt: TGTGCCAGCAGCGTAGGAGGTGTCGATACGCAGTATTTT
j_gene: TRBJ2-1; abundance: NA; d_gene: NA; v_gene: TRBV5-1; CDR3aa: CASSLGVVQFF; CDR3nt: TGCGCCAGCAGCTTGGGCGTGGTACAGTTCTTC
j_gene: TRBJ1-1; abundance: NA; d_gene: NA; v_gene: TRBV6-5; CDR3aa: CASTGAGNTEAFF; CDR3nt: TGTGCCAGCACAGGGGCGGGTAACACTGAAGCTTTCTTT
j_gene: TRBJ2-4; abundance: NA; d_gene: TRBD2; v_gene: TRBV6-4; CDR3aa: CARAWGAGGGKNIQYF; CDR3nt: TGTGCCAGGGCTTGGGGCGCGGGGGGAGGCAAAAACATTCAGTACTTC
j_gene: TRBJ2-3; abundance: NA; d_gene: NA; v_gene: TRBV14; CDR3aa: CASSQLHGGQYF; CDR3nt: TGTGCCAGCAGCCAACTCCATGGGGGGCAGTATTTT
j_gene: TRBJ2-5; abundance: NA; d_gene: TRBD2; v_gene: TRBV6-7; CDR3aa: CVSLTSGTSETQYF; CDR3nt: TGTGTCTCTTTAACTAGCGGGACATCAGAGACCCAGTACTTC
j_gene: TRBJ2-1; abundance: NA; d_gene: NA; v_gene: TRBV5-1; CDR3aa: CASSPPTSSYNEQFF; CDR3nt: TGCGCCAGCAGCCCTCCTACCAGCTCCTACAATGAGCAGTTCTTC
j_gene: TRBJ1-1; abundance: NA; d_gene: NA; v_gene: TRBV4-1; CDR3aa: CASSTDTEAFF; CDR3nt: TGCGCCAGCAGTACTGACACTGAAGCTTTCTTT
j_gene: TRBJ1-6; abundance: once; d_gene: NA; v_gene: TRBV29-1; CDR3aa: CSVGTGLNSPLHF; CDR3nt: TGCAGCGTTGGTACAGGGCTTAATTCACCCCTCCACTTT
j_gene: TRBJ2-3; abundance: NA; d_gene: NA; v_gene: TRBV2; CDR3aa: CASSAGFTDTQYF; CDR3nt: TGTGCCAGCAGTGCGGGATTCACAGATACGCAGTATTTT
j_gene: TRBJ1-3; abundance: NA; d_gene: NA; v_gene: TRBV30; CDR3aa: CAWGSGQPPGNTIYF; CDR3nt: TGTGCCTGGGGATCCGGGCAACCGCCTGGAAACACCATATATTTT
j_gene: TRBJ1-6; abundance: few; d_gene: NA; v_gene: TRBV5-8; CDR3aa: CASRRGKFLSDSPLHF; CDR3nt: TGTGCCAGCAGGCGGGGGAAATTCTTGAGTGATTCACCCCTCCACTTT
j_gene: TRBJ2-7; abundance: NA; d_gene: TRBD1; v_gene: TRBV6-1; CDR3aa: CASSLRTGDEQYF; CDR3nt: TGTGCCAGCAGTCTTCGGACAGGCGACGAGCAGTACTTC
j_gene: TRBJ1-5; abundance: medium-sized; d_gene: NA; v_gene: TRBV7-6; CDR3aa: CASSLDQNQPQHF; CDR3nt: TGTGCCAGCAGCTTAGATCAGAATCAGCCCCAGCATTTT
j_gene: TRBJ1-1; abundance: NA; d_gene: TRBD1; v_gene: TRBV5-4; CDR3aa: CASSGGWRTGDSTEAFF; CDR3nt: TGTGCCAGCAGTGGGGGGTGGAGGACAGGGGATTCCACTGAAGCTTTCTTT
j_gene: TRBJ1-2; abundance: medium-sized; d_gene: TRBD1; v_gene: TRBV5-1; CDR3aa: CASSEDRGLGGYTF; CDR3nt: TGCGCCAGCAGCGAAGACAGGGGGCTCGGAGGCTACACCTTC
j_gene: TRBJ1-4; abundance: few; d_gene: NA; v_gene: TRBV19; CDR3aa: CASNNGRNEKLFF; CDR3nt: TGTGCCAGTAACAATGGCCGTAATGAAAAACTGTTTTTT
j_gene: TRBJ2-4; abundance: few; d_gene: NA; v_gene: TRBV7-3; CDR3aa: CASSLTAKNIQYF; CDR3nt: TGTGCCAGCAGCTTAACAGCCAAAAACATTCAGTACTTC
j_gene: TRBJ1-4; abundance: NA; d_gene: NA; v_gene: TRBV18; CDR3aa: CASSVRSTNEKLFF; CDR3nt: TGTGCCAGCTCAGTTAGATCAACTAATGAAAAACTGTTTTTT
j_gene: TRBJ2-1; abundance: NA; d_gene: TRBD1; v_gene: TRBV5-4; CDR3aa: CASSSRQGAPNEQFF; CDR3nt: TGTGCCAGCAGCTCGCGACAGGGGGCGCCCAATGAGCAGTTCTTC
j_gene: TRBJ2-5; abundance: NA; d_gene: NA; v_gene: TRBV28; CDR3aa: CASSGIARETQYF; CDR3nt: TGTGCCAGCAGTGGTATTGCGAGGGAGACCCAGTACTTC
j_gene: TRBJ1-2; abundance: NA; d_gene: NA; v_gene: TRBV19; CDR3aa: CASSIGTVNYGYTF; CDR3nt: TGTGCCAGTAGTATAGGGACCGTCAACTATGGCTACACCTTC
j_gene: TRBJ2-2; abundance: few; d_gene: NA; v_gene: TRBV5-1; CDR3aa: CASSLVGHTNTGELFF; CDR3nt: TGCGCCAGCAGCTTGGTAGGACATACGAACACCGGGGAGCTGTTTTTT
j_gene: TRBJ2-1; abundance: once; d_gene: NA; v_gene: TRBV2; CDR3aa: CATRLSSYNEQFF; CDR3nt: TGTGCCACCCGCTTGAGCTCCTACAATGAGCAGTTCTTC
j_gene: TRBJ2-7; abundance: NA; d_gene: NA; v_gene: TRBV6-6; CDR3aa: CASRGLSSYEQYF; CDR3nt: TGTGCCAGCAGGGGACTGAGCTCCTACGAGCAGTACTTC
j_gene: TRBJ1-1; abundance: few; d_gene: TRBD1; v_gene: TRBV6-1; CDR3aa: CASSASPLQGAFILEAFF; CDR3nt: TGTGCCAGCAGTGCGTCGCCATTACAGGGGGCGTTTATTTTGGAAGCTTTCTTT
j_gene: TRBJ2-3; abundance: NA; d_gene: NA; v_gene: TRBV6-1; CDR3aa: CASRASASTDTQYF; CDR3nt: TGTGCCAGCAGGGCTAGCGCCAGCACAGATACGCAGTATTTT
j_gene: TRBJ2-7; abundance: NA; d_gene: NA; v_gene: TRBV6-1; CDR3aa: CASRGTGDYEQYF; CDR3nt: TGTGCCAGCAGGGGAACAGGTGACTACGAGCAGTACTTC
j_gene: TRBJ2-5; abundance: NA; d_gene: TRBD2; v_gene: TRBV6-6; CDR3aa: CASAGGVETQYF; CDR3nt: TGTGCCAGCGCGGGGGGCGTTGAGACCCAGTACTTC
j_gene: TRBJ2-7; abundance: NA; d_gene: NA; v_gene: TRBV7-9; CDR3aa: CASSFLYEQYF; CDR3nt: TGTGCCAGCAGCTTTCTCTACGAGCAGTACTTC
j_gene: TRBJ2-1; abundance: few; d_gene: NA; v_gene: TRBV11-2; CDR3aa: CASSLTRDYNEQFF; CDR3nt: TGTGCCAGCAGCTTAACGCGGGACTACAATGAGCAGTTCTTC
j_gene: TRBJ2-7; abundance: NA; d_gene: TRBD1; v_gene: TRBV7-9; CDR3aa: CASSVDRVPYEQYF; CDR3nt: TGTGCCAGCAGCGTGGACAGGGTCCCCTACGAGCAGTACTTC
j_gene: TRBJ2-6; abundance: few; d_gene: NA; v_gene: TRBV7-9; CDR3aa: CASSLRALSGANVLTF; CDR3nt: TGTGCCAGCAGCTTAAGGGCCCTCTCTGGGGCCAACGTCCTGACTTTC
j_gene: TRBJ1-5; abundance: medium-sized; d_gene: NA; v_gene: TRBV28; CDR3aa: CASSLWEAGKAQHF; CDR3nt: TGTGCCAGCAGTTTATGGGAGGCCGGTAAAGCCCAGCATTTT